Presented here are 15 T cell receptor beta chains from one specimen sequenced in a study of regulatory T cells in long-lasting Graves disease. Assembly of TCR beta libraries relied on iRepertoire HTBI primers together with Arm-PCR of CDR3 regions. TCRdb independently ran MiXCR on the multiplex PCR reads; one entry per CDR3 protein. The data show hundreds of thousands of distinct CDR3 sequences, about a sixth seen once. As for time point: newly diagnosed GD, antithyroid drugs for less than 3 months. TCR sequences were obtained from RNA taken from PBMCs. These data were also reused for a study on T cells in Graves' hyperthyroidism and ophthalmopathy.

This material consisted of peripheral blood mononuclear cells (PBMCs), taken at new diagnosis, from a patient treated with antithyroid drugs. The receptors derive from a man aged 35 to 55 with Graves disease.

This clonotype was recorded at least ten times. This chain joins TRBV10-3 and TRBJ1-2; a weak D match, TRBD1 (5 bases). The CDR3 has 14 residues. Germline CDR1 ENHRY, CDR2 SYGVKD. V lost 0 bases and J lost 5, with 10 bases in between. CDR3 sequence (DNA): TGTGCCATCAGTGAGTCCGGCAGGGAATATGGCTACACCTTC. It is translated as CAISESGREYGYTF.

The CDR3 here is CASSQEPNLQGNTEAFF. DNA of the CDR3: TGCGCCAGCAGCCAAGAGCCTAACCTGCAGGGGAACACTGAAGCTTTCTTT. The chain carries TRBV4-1 and TRBJ1-1; D might be TRBD1 (5 bases). The CDR3 consists of 17 residues. Deletions cut 0 bases from V and 1 base from J, with 15 bases between. Germline V gene sequence: CDR1 MGHRA, CDR2 YSYEKL.

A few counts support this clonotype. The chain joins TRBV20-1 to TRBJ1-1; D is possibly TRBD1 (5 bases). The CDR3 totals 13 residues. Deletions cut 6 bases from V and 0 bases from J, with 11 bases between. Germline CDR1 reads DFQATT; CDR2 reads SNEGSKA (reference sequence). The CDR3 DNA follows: TGCAGTGCCCCCTCGACAGTGAACACTGAAGCTTTCTTT. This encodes CSAPSTVNTEAFF.

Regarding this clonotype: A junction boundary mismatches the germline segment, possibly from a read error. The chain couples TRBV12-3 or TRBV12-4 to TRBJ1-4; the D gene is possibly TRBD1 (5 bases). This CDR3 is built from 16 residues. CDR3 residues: CASSFQGPTTNEKLLF. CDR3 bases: TGTGCCAGCAGTTTTCAGGGACCGACAACTAATGAAAAACTGCTTTTT.

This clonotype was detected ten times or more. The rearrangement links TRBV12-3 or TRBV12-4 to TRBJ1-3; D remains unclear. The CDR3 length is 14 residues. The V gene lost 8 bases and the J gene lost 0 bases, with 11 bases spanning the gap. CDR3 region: CASSTSSSGNTIYF. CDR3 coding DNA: TGTGCCAGCTCCACTTCGTCCTCTGGAAACACCATATATTTT.

The CDR3 is CASSVSGSGEAFF. The CDR3 nucleotides are TGTGCCAGCAGCGTCAGCGGGTCGGGAGAAGCTTTCTTT. The chain uses TRBV9 and TRBJ1-1; D ambiguous. This CDR3 spans 13 amino acids. Trimming cost V 2 bases and J 8 bases, with 13 bases left between them. In germline, CDR1 is SGDLS, CDR2 YYNGEE.

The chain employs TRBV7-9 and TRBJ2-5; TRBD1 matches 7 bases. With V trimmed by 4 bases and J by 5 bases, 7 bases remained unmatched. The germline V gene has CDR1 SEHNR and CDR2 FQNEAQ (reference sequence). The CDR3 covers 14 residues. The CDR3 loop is CASSSPTGRETQYF. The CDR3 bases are TGTGCCAGCAGCTCACCGACAGGGCGGGAGACCCAGTACTTC.

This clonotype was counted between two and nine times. The CDR3 coding sequence is TGCAGTGCTTACAGGGGTTGGAATTCACCCCTCCACTTT. This translates into CSAYRGWNSPLHF. V usage is TRBV20-1 and J usage is TRBJ1-6; the match to TRBD1 covers 7 bases. Germline lookup yields CDR1 DFQATT and CDR2 SNEGSKA (reference sequence). V dropped 5 bases and J dropped 7; count of bases not matched to a gene: 5. This CDR3 has 13 amino acids.

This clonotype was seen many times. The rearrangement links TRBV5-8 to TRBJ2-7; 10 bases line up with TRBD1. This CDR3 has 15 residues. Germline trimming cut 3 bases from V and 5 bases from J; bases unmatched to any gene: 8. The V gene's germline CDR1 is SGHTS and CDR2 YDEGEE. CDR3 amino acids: CASSWRDRGKHEQYF. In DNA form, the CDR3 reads TGTGCCAGCAGCTGGCGGGACAGGGGAAAGCACGAGCAGTACTTC. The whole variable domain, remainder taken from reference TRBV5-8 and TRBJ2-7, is EAGVTQSPTHLIKTRGQQATLRCSPISGHTSVYWYQQALGLGLQFLLWYDEGEERNRGNFPPRFSGRQFPNYSSELNVNALELEDSALYLCASSWRDRGKHEQYFGPGTRLTVT.

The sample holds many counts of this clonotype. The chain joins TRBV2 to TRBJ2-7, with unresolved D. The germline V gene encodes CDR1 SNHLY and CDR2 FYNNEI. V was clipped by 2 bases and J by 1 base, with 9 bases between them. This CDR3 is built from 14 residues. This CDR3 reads CASSELEESYEQYF. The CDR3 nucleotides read TGTGCCAGCAGTGAACTCGAGGAATCCTACGAGCAGTACTTC.

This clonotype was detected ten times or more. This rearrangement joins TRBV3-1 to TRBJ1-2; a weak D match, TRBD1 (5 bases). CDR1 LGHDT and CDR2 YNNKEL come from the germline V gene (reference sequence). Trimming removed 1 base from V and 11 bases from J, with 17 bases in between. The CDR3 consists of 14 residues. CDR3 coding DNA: TGTGCCAGCAGCCAAGGTGGATGGACAATAGTATACACCTTC. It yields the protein CASSQGGWTIVYTF.

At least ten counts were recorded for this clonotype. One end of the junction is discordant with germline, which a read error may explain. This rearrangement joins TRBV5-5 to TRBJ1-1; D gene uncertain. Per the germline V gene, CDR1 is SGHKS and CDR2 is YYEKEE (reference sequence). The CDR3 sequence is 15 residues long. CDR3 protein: CASSLFGAANTEAFF. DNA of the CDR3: TGCGCCAGCAGCTTGTTTGGCGCAGCAAACACTGAAGCTTTCTTT.

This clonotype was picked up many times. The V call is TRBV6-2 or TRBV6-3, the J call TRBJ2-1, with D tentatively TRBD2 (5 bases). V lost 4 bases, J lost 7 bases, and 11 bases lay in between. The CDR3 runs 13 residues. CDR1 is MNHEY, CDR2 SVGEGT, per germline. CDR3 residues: CASSFGTGNEQFF. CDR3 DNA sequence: TGTGCCAGCAGTTTTGGAACGGGGAATGAGCAGTTCTTC.

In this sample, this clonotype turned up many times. The CDR3: CASSHNPGHQNTEAFF. DNA of the CDR3: TGTGCCAGCAGTCACAACCCGGGACACCAGAACACTGAAGCTTTCTTT. The gene calls are TRBV6-2 or TRBV6-3 and TRBJ1-1; weak D call: TRBD1 (6 bases). V gave up 5 bases and J gave up 1 base, with 17 bases separating them. The length of the CDR3 is 16 residues. Germline V gene data show CDR1 as MNHEY and CDR2 as SVGEGT.

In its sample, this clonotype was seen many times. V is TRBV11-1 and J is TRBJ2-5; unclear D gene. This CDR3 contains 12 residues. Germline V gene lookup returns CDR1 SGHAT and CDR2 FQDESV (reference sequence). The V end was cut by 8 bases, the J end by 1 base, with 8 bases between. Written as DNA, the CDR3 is TGTGCCAGCTCCAAAGTCCAAGAGACCCAGTACTTC. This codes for CASSKVQETQYF.